The present T cell receptor (beta chain) was sequenced within a study of blood T cells in healthy people across ages. All donors came from Russia, were Caucasian and healthy, and spanned ages about 6 to 100. Then a second PCR, running roughly 7 to 12 cycles, was carried out with a sample-barcoded 5' primer and a J-beta primer mix. There were at least 3 million CDR3-containing paired-end reads obtained from each sample. TCRdb redid the calling of the 5' RACE reads with MiXCR, one entry per CDR3 protein. The repertoire has roughly 1,500,000 distinct CDR3 sequences, roughly 40% of them found once; the top ten carry 7.9%. The V end was cut by 2 bases, the J end by 11 bases, with 18 bases between. The CDR3 is 14 amino acids. CDR1 and CDR2 (germline): LNHDA, SQIVND (reference sequence). This clonotype has at least ten counts.

The sequenced material came from blood. This chain links TRBV19 with TRBJ2-5; D may correspond to TRBD1 or TRBD2 (5 bases each). This receptor was taken from a young woman in good health. CDR3: CASSITPGAHEQYF. As DNA, the CDR3 is TGTGCCAGTAGTATAACCCCCGGGGCCCATGAGCAGTACTTC.